This is a list of T cell receptor beta chains from one sample in a study of T-cell reconstitution after alpha-beta-depleted transplantation in children. TCRdb processed the PCR reads anew with MiXCR; each CDR3 protein has one entry. The data contain over 550,000 distinct CDR3 sequences, roughly a tenth of them seen just once; the ten biggest clones take up less than 5%. The sequencing here drew on PBMCs from the stem cell graft donor, taken from the stem cell graft. The receptors were sampled from a human donor who donated a stem cell graft to a child with acute myeloid leukemia. CDR3s include the opening cysteine and the closing phenylalanine or tryptophan. D genes are given only for firm matches. Expanded clones are given a class, and other clones once, few, many or no size at all.

cdr3_length: 15; d_call: TRBD1; clone_size: many; v_call: TRBV12-3/TRBV12-4; j_call: TRBJ1-6; cdr3_nt: TGTGCCAGCAGTGCCCAACAGGGGACGAATTCACCCCTCCACTTT; cdr3_aa: CASSAQQGTNSPLHF
cdr3_length: 12; d_call: NA; clone_size: NA; v_call: TRBV20-1; j_call: TRBJ2-3; cdr3_nt: TGCAGTGCTAGCACTAGGACAGATACGCAGTATTTT; cdr3_aa: CSASTRTDTQYF
cdr3_length: 14; d_call: TRBD1; clone_size: many; v_call: TRBV28; j_call: TRBJ1-1; cdr3_nt: TGTGCCAGCAGTTTAACACAGGGGGCGGGTCGAGCTTTCTTT; cdr3_aa: CASSLTQGAGRAFF
cdr3_length: 16; d_call: TRBD1; clone_size: NA; v_call: TRBV5-1; j_call: TRBJ1-2; cdr3_nt: TGCGCCAGCAGCCCAATGACAGGGGACGAAAACTATGGCTACACCTTC; cdr3_aa: CASSPMTGDENYGYTF
cdr3_length: 13; d_call: TRBD1; clone_size: few; v_call: TRBV27; j_call: TRBJ1-2; cdr3_nt: TGTGCCAGCAGCTTACTACAGGGGGCCGCCTACACCTTC; cdr3_aa: CASSLLQGAAYTF
cdr3_length: 17; d_call: TRBD2; clone_size: NA; v_call: TRBV10-3; j_call: TRBJ2-3; cdr3_nt: TGTGCCATCAGTGAGTCGAAACTAGCGGGAGCGACAGATACGCAGTATTTT; cdr3_aa: CAISESKLAGATDTQYF
cdr3_length: 14; d_call: NA; clone_size: NA; v_call: TRBV9; j_call: TRBJ2-3; cdr3_nt: TGTGCCAGCAGCGAAGGGCAGGCTACAGATACGCAGTATTTT; cdr3_aa: CASSEGQATDTQYF
cdr3_length: 15; d_call: TRBD2; clone_size: few; v_call: TRBV5-1; j_call: TRBJ2-6; cdr3_nt: TGCGCCAGCAGCTCGGGAGGGATAGGGGCCAACGTCCTGACTTTC; cdr3_aa: CASSSGGIGANVLTF
cdr3_length: 14; d_call: NA; clone_size: many; v_call: TRBV12-3/TRBV12-4; j_call: TRBJ2-3; cdr3_nt: TGTGCCAGCACCCCGGGACTTGCCGGAGATACGCAGTATTTT; cdr3_aa: CASTPGLAGDTQYF
cdr3_length: 12; d_call: NA; clone_size: few; v_call: TRBV4-1; j_call: TRBJ2-7; cdr3_nt: TGCGCCAGCAGCCAAGTTGGGGAGGAGCAGTACTTC; cdr3_aa: CASSQVGEEQYF
cdr3_length: 18; d_call: TRBD2; clone_size: NA; v_call: TRBV4-2; j_call: TRBJ2-3; cdr3_nt: TGTGCCAGCAGCCAAAGGGCGGGCGCGGCGGGAGGAGGAGATACGCAGTATTTT; cdr3_aa: CASSQRAGAAGGGDTQYF
cdr3_length: 14; d_call: NA; clone_size: many; v_call: TRBV25-1; j_call: TRBJ2-3; cdr3_nt: TGTGCCAGCAGGCGGGGAGCATACACAGATACGCAGTATTTT; cdr3_aa: CASRRGAYTDTQYF
cdr3_length: 15; d_call: NA; clone_size: NA; v_call: TRBV20-1; j_call: TRBJ2-3; cdr3_nt: TGCAGTGCTTACAAGGACAGCCTGGGCACAGATACGCAGTATTTT; cdr3_aa: CSAYKDSLGTDTQYF
cdr3_length: 14; d_call: NA; clone_size: many; v_call: TRBV12-5; j_call: TRBJ2-5; cdr3_nt: TGTGCTAGTGGTTGGGGGGTTCCGAAGGAGACCCAGTACTTC; cdr3_aa: CASGWGVPKETQYF
cdr3_length: 12; d_call: TRBD2; clone_size: many; v_call: TRBV29-1; j_call: TRBJ2-1; cdr3_nt: TGCAGCGTTGGACTAGCGTTCAATGAGCAGTTCTTC; cdr3_aa: CSVGLAFNEQFF
cdr3_length: 14; d_call: NA; clone_size: NA; v_call: TRBV28; j_call: TRBJ1-1; cdr3_nt: TGTGCCAGCAGTTTTCGAAGGATAAGGACTGAAGCTTTCTTT; cdr3_aa: CASSFRRIRTEAFF
cdr3_length: 16; d_call: TRBD2; clone_size: few; v_call: TRBV7-9; j_call: TRBJ2-1; cdr3_nt: TGTGCCAGCAGCGCCCCCGGGACTAGGTCTGTAGATGAGCAGTTCTTC; cdr3_aa: CASSAPGTRSVDEQFF